This TCR beta chain was retrieved from a study of cytomegalovirus exposure and HLA in healthy donors. The germline V gene has CDR1 SGHRS and CDR2 YFSETQ. The junction had 14 bases not matched to a gene; V was cut back by 7 bases and J by 2 bases. The CDR3 spans 16 residues. PCR amplification relied on 60 Vbeta primers (plus 13 Jbeta primers). The protocol was immunoSEQ multiplex PCR, while the TCRdb copy is restricted to in-frame clones and leaves out a portion. The table lists 100,000 to 150,000 clones, 75% to 90% of them singletons, with over 3% in the top ten. This receptor was taken from a woman aged 40 to 55 in good health and CMV-seronegative. This sequence joins TRBV5-1 and TRBJ1-1, with 7 positions matching TRBD1. Sequencing was performed on PBMCs. The CDR3 here is CASGQPSGTVNTEAFF. The CDR3 DNA reads as TGCGCCAGCGGGCAACCTTCCGGGACAGTCAACACTGAAGCTTTCTTT.